A single count supports the clone carrying this T cell receptor beta chain. This sample is part of a study of shared clonotypes between healthy human individuals. Germline V gives CDR1 SGHRS, CDR2 YFSETQ. This CDR3 spans 15 amino acids. The junction had 7 bases not matched to a gene; V was cut back by 5 bases and J by 8 bases. In the original processing: For the immunoSEQ data, sequences were junction-only without quality scores, so filtering differed. Clones were read by immunoSEQ multiplex PCR, and TCRdb kept only the in-frame ones, dropping some. V, J and clone size are those of that table, while D and trimming were read from the DNA. The sample yields 2 million to 2.5 million clones, more than 80% seen once.

Input material: naive CD4+ T cells from PBMCs. Indicated subset: CD45RA+ positively selected. This clonotype was obtained from a man younger than 35 in good health. Some clones in this sample may be carry-over from other donors' samples. V gene TRBV5-1 combines with J gene TRBJ2-1; 13 bases line up with TRBD2. CDR3 sequence reads: CASRLLAGGPHEQFF. The CDR3 coding sequence is TGCGCCAGCAGATTACTAGCGGGAGGGCCCCATGAGCAGTTCTTC.